What follows describes a single T cell receptor beta chain. Its matching antigen is unknown. Between the trimmed V and J ends, which lost 4 bases and 3 bases, there was a span of 12 bases. Germline V lookup: CDR1 WNHNN, CDR2 SYGVQD (reference sequence). This CDR3 spans 15 amino acids. The PCR had 60 Vbeta and 13 Jbeta primers. Assay: immunoSEQ multiplex PCR; the TCRdb copy retains only in-frame clones and omits some. The table has about 59,000 clones, approximately 80% seen once. This record belongs to a study of cytomegalovirus exposure and HLA in healthy donors. General study points: Follow-up analysis later connected one missense variant in DCLRE1C with trimming of TCR beta V- and J-genes. The authors listed 164 TCR beta chains as cytomegalovirus-associated. Per published accounts, TCR beta sequences correctly predicted the HLA-A and HLA-B alleles of most subjects.

Sequenced material: PBMCs. This sequence was found in a human donor in good health. The chain has TRBV10-1 and TRBJ2-2; the D gene is possibly TRBD1 (6 bases). In nucleotides, the CDR3 is TGCGCCAGCAGTGCTACAGGGTCGGACACCGGGGAGCTGTTTTTT. Protein product: CASSATGSDTGELFF.